The 4 T cell receptor beta chains below all came from one sample that was sequenced in a study of CD8+ T cells in alopecia areata. Following RNA extraction, reverse transcription yielded cDNA that acted as the sequencing template. Profiling relied on immunoSEQ multiplex PCR, and the TCRdb table lists in-frame clones only, not all of them. This table holds roughly 210,000 clones, around 43% found once. Treatment here: oral pan-JAK inhibitor, 5-10 mg twice daily. Sequencing used CD4+ T cells sorted from blood, obtained at approximately week 37, from a patient treated with tofacitinib. These receptors came from a human donor with alopecia areata.

This clone was counted between two and nine times. The V and J genes are TRBV11-2 and TRBJ2-3, with D perhaps TRBD1 (6 bases). This CDR3 is 15 amino acids long. Trimming removed 1 base from V and 2 bases from J, with 10 bases in between. The germline V gene encodes CDR1 SGHAT and CDR2 FQNNGV. CDR3 DNA: TGTGCCAGCAGCTTAGGGGCAGGGGTCACAGATACGCAGTATTTT. Translated, it gives CASSLGAGVTDTQYF.

The chain recombines TRBV25-1 with TRBJ2-1, with D unclear. V was cut by 4 bases and J by 6 bases, with 16 bases left in between. The CDR3 has 15 amino acids. Germline assignment: CDR1 MGHDK and CDR2 SYGVNS. In nucleotides, the CDR3 is TGTGCCAGCAGTGGGAAACCGGCCCTAACCAATGAGCAGTTCTTC. Residues: CASSGKPALTNEQFF.

The CDR3: CASSLGPLDPYEQYF. The CDR3 DNA sequence: TGCGCCAGCAGCTTGGGTCCTCTCGACCCCTACGAGCAGTACTTC. This rearrangement joins TRBV5-1 to TRBJ2-7, with no clear D. There are 15 residues in the CDR3. Germline assignment: CDR1 SGHRS and CDR2 YFSETQ. V was pared by 0 bases and J by 2 bases, with 12 bases between.

This clone was picked up a small number of times. The chain is built from TRBV5-1 and TRBJ2-2, with D hard to call. V lost 1 base and J 4 bases, leaving 8 bases between the germline ends. CDR3 length: 14 amino acids. Germline assignment: CDR1 SGHRS and CDR2 YFSETQ. This chain's CDR3 is CASSLMAVTGELFF. CDR3 bases: TGCGCCAGCAGCTTGATGGCAGTCACCGGGGAGCTGTTTTTT.